This T cell receptor beta chain was obtained from a study of human T cells and chemical hapten exposure. In the study overall: On the upper back, patch tests were applied with 0.01% DPC and read at 6 days.

TCRdb redid the calling of the RACE reads with MiXCR, one entry per CDR3 protein. The sample lists about 82,000 distinct CDR3 sequences; under 15% were seen once. The time point was: patch test 3, about 24 weeks after DPC sensitization. Treatment noted: therapeutic diphenylcyclopropenone sensitization with weekly scalp DPC. This clonotype was detected a few times. The germline CDR1 and CDR2 sequences are KGHSY and FQNENV. Unmatched junction bases numbered 6, after V lost 5 bases and J lost 1 base. The CDR3 totals 15 residues. The V and J genes are TRBV16 and TRBJ1-1, with 8 bases identical to TRBD1. The sequence came from a woman aged 45-65 years with alopecia areata. Some clones in this sample may be carry-over from other donors' samples. Sequencing used whole blood, obtained in connection with sensitization to the hapten diphenylcyclopropenone (DPC). The CDR3 is CASSEPGGANTEAFF. CDR3 sequence (DNA): TGTGCCAGCAGCGAACCAGGGGGCGCGAACACTGAAGCTTTCTTT.